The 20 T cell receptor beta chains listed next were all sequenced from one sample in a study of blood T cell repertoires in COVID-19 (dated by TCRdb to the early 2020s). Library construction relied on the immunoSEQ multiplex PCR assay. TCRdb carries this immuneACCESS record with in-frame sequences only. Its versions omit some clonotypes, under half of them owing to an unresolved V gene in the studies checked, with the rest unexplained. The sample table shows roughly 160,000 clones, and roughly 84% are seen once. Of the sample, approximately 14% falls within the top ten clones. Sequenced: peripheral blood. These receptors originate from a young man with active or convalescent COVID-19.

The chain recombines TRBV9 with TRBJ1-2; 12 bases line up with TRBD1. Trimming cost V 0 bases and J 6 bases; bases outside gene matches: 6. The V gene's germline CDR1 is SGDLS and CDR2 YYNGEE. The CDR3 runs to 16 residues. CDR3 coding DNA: TGTGCCAGCAGCGTAGACCGGGACAGGGGGCAGGATGGCTACACCTTC. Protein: CASSVDRDRGQDGYTF.

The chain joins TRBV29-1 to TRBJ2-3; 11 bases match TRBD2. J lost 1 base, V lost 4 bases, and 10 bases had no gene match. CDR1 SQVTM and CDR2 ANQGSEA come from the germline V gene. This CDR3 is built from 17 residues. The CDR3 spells CSVARLLAGARTDTQYF. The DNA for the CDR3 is TGCAGCGTTGCACGCTTACTAGCGGGGGCGCGCACAGATACGCAGTATTTT.

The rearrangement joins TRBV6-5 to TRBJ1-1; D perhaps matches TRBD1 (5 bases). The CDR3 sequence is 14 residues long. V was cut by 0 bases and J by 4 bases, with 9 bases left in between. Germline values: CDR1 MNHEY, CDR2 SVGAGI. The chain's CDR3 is CASSYSVRGTEAFF. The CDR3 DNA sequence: TGTGCCAGCAGTTACTCGGTTAGGGGCACTGAAGCTTTCTTT.

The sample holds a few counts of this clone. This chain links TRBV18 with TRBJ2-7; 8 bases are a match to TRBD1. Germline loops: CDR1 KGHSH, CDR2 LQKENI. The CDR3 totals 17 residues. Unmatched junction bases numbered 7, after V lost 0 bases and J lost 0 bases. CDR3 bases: TGTGCCAGCTCACCACCCGGGACAGGTAAAAGCTCCTACGAGCAGTACTTC. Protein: CASSPPGTGKSSYEQYF. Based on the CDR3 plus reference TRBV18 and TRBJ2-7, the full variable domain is NAGVMQNPRHLVRRRGQEARLRCSPMKGHSHVYWYRQLPEEGLKFMVYLQKENIIDESGMPKERFSAEFPKEGPSILRIQQVVRGDSAAYFCASSPPGTGKSSYEQYFGPGTRLTVT.

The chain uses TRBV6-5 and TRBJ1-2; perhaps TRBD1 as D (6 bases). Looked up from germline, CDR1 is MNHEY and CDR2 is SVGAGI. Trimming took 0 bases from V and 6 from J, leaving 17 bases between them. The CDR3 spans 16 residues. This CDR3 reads CASSYSLQGPIHGYTF. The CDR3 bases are TGTGCCAGCAGTTACTCGCTGCAGGGGCCGATCCATGGCTACACCTTC.

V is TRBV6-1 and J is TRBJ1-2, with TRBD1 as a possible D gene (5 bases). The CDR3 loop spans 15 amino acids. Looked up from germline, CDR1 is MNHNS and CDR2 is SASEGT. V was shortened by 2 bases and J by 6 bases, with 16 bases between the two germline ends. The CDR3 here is CASSEPYTRADGYTF. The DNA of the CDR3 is TGTGCCAGCAGTGAACCTTACACCAGGGCAGATGGCTACACCTTC.

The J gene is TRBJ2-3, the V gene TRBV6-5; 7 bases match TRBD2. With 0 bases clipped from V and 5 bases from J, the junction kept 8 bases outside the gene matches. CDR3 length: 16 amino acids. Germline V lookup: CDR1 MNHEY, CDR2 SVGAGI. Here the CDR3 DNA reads TGTGCCAGCAGTTACTCGACGCGGGGGTGGGTAGATACGCAGTATTTT. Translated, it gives CASSYSTRGWVDTQYF.

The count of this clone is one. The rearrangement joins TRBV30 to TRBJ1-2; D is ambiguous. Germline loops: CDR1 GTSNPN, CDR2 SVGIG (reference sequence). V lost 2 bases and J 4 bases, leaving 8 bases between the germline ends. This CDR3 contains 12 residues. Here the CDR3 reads CAWSTVSYGYTF. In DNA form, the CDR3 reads TGTGCCTGGAGTACAGTATCCTATGGCTACACCTTC.

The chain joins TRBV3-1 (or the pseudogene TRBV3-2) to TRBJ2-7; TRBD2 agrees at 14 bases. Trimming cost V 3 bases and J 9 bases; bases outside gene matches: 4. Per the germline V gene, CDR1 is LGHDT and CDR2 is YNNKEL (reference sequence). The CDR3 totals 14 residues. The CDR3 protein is CASSQGLAGVRQYF. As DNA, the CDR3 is TGTGCCAGCAGCCAGGGACTAGCGGGAGTTCGGCAGTACTTC.

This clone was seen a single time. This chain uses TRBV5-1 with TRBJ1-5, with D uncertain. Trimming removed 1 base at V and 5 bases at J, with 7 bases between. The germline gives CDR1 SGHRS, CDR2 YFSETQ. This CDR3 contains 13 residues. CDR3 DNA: TGCGCCAGCAGCTTGATCCCAGATCAGCCCCAGCATTTT. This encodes CASSLIPDQPQHF.

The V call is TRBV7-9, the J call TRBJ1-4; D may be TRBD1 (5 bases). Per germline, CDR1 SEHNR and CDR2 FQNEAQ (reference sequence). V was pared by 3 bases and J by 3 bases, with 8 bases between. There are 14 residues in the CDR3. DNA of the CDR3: TGTGCCAGCAGCTTCGGGGGTGCTAATGAAAAACTGTTTTTT. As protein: CASSFGGANEKLFF.

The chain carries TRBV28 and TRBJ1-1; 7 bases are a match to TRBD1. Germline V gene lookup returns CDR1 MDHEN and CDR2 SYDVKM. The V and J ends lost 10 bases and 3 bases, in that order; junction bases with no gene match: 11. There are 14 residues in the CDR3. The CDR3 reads CATEGAAGDTEAFF. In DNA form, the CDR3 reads TGTGCCACCGAGGGGGCCGCTGGGGACACTGAAGCTTTCTTT.

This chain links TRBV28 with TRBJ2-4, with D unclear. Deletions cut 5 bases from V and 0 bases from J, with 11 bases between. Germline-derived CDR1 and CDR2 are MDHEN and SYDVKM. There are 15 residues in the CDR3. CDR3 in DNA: TGTGCCAGCAGTCTAAGTATCTTAGCCAAAAACATTCAGTACTTC. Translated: CASSLSILAKNIQYF.

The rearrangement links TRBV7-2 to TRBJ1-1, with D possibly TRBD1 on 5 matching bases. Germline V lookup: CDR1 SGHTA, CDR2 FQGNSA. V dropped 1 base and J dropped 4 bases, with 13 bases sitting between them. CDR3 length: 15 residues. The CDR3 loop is CASSLVGGSGTEAFF. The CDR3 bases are TGTGCCAGCAGCTTAGTTGGGGGGTCGGGCACTGAAGCTTTCTTT.

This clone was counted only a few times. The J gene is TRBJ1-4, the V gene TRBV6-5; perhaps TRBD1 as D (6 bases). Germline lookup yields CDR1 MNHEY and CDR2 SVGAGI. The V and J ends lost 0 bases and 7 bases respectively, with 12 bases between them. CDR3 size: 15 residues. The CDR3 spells CASSYSAGAVEKLFF. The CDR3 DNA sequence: TGTGCCAGCAGTTACTCGGCAGGGGCTGTTGAAAAACTGTTTTTT.

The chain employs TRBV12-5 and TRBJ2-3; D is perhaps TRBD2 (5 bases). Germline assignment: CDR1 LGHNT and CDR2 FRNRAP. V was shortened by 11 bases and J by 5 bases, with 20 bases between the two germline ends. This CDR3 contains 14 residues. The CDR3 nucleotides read TGTGCTGGGAACAAGGGAAACGGGAAAGATACGCAGTATTTT. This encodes CAGNKGNGKDTQYF.

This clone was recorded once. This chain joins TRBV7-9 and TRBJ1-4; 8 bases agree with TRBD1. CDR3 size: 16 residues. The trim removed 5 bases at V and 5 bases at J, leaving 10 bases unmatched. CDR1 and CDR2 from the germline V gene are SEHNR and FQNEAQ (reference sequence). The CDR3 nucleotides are TGTGCCAGCAGCATCCGAACAGGGGGAGGAAATGAAAAACTGTTTTTT. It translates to CASSIRTGGGNEKLFF.

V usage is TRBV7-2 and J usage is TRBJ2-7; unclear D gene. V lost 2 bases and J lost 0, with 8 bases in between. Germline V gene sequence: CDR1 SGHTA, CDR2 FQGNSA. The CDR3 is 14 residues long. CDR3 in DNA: TGTGCCAGCAGCTTAAACACGGGCTCCTACGAGCAGTACTTC. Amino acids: CASSLNTGSYEQYF. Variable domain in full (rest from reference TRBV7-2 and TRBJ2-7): GAGVSQSPSNKVTEKGKDVELRCDPISGHTALYWYRQSLGQGLEFLIYFQGNSAPDKSGLPSDRFSAERTGGSVSTLTIQRTQQEDSAVYLCASSLNTGSYEQYFGPGTRLTVT.

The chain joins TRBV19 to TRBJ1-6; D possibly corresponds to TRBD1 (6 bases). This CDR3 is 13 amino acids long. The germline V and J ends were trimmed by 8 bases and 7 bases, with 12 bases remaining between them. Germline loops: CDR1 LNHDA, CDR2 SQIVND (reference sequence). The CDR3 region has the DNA TGTGCCAGTGGGGGGGGCGGCAATTCACCCCTCCACTTT. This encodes CASGGGGNSPLHF.

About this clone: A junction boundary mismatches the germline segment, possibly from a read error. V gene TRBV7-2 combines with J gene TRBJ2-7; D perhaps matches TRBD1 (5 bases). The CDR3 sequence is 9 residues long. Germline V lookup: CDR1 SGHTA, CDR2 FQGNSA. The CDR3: CASSLPGPF. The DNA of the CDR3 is TGTGCCAGCAGCTTACCAGGGCCCTTC.